The entry below gives a single T cell receptor (beta chain) sequence along with its context. What antigen it recognizes has not been identified. Base quality data are lacking; no much larger clone is found one base away. The library was generated by the immunoSEQ multiplex PCR assay. From the authors' description of their analysis: A statistical classification framework was built to diagnose cytomegalovirus status from the catalog of TCR beta chain sequences. In TCRdb, the immuneACCESS table is reduced to in-frame sequences with V and J assigned. These tables do not hold every clone; where another copy was compared, an unresolved V gene accounts for under half, and the others remain unexplained. Clone size and V and J calls were adopted from that table, with D and trimming inferred from the DNA. The sample includes approximately 71,000 clones, with about 95% observed a single time. The leading ten clones occupy approximately 0.99% of the sample.

This sample is part of a study of cytomegalovirus exposure and HLA in healthy donors (TCRdb year 2017). At the level of the whole study: A later analysis indicated that the 120 or so validation repertoires were generated on the platform also employed for the approximately 700 repertoires of the first cohort. The study aimed to test whether cataloging public T cell receptors could reveal signatures of past pathogen exposure. Besides the first cohort of under 700 subjects, a separate validation cohort made up of over a hundred different subjects was used. The study combined high-throughput TCR immunosequencing, statistical association of individual TCRs with disease status, and machine learning to predict cytomegalovirus infection status. Study-wide findings and limitations: The authors suggested that the approach could potentially be generalized to other disease states and immunological phenotypes. In the study, some 180 TCR beta chains were listed as associated with cytomegalovirus. A later analysis lacked HLA typing for the validation cohort, so it scored co-occurrence in that cohort across all 130 or so repertoires. A later analysis found that TCRs clustered in the first cohort also tended to co-occur in the roughly 120 validation repertoires, with 94% of cluster scores above 0. In vitro tests confirmed that three of the cytomegalovirus-associated TCR beta chains recognize cytomegalovirus antigens. In both the original and validation cohorts, the classifier was reported to diagnose cytomegalovirus status with high specificity and sensitivity. Across donors, most TCR sequences were observed very rarely, whereas some public TCRs were present in many individuals.

Trimming takes 2 bases from V and 3 bases from J, and the germline ends sit 13 bases apart. Per the germline V gene, ENHRY is the CDR1 and SYGVKD is the CDR2. The CDR3 measures 15 amino acids from cysteine to phenylalanine. Only the CDR3 DNA is retained, 45 bases long and in frame from the first base. The donors were included in the validation cohort of around 120 subjects, a group kept apart from the approximately 670-subject first cohort. Sequenced sample: PBMCs. Recombination linked TRBV10-3 to TRBJ1-1; D gene: possibly TRBD1, on 6 matching bases. The origin of this receptor is a woman aged 18-30 years in good health and CMV-seronegative. The sequence in DNA is TGTGCCATCAGTGAGACCAGGGGTATGGACACTGAAGCTTTCTTT. It translates to CAISETRGMDTEAFF.